The rows below give T cell receptor beta chains drawn from one sample of a study of response to subunit inactivated influenza vaccine. TCRdb redid the calling of the RT-PCR reads with MiXCR, one entry per CDR3 protein. The sample yields about 540,000 distinct CDR3 sequences, approximately 24% seen once. The same data also went into a second study, on T cells expressing NK-cell markers.

The specimen comprised CD4+ T cells sorted from PBMCs, sampled about 12 days after vaccination. The receptors derive from a man aged 45-65 years who received an inactivated influenza vaccine. The CDR3 runs from the conserved cysteine through the conserved F or W. Each record gives: J gene, V gene, CDR3 protein.

j_call: TRBJ2-4; v_call: TRBV4-2; cdr3_aa: CASSQGFIAGAIQYF
j_call: TRBJ1-3; v_call: TRBV25-1; cdr3_aa: CASSDIQKQSGNTIYF
j_call: TRBJ2-7; v_call: TRBV29-1; cdr3_aa: CSVEEAARGGEQYF
j_call: TRBJ2-1; v_call: TRBV7-9; cdr3_aa: CASSISTGAYNEQFF
j_call: TRBJ1-4; v_call: TRBV5-4; cdr3_aa: CASSLPAGGGKLFF
j_call: TRBJ2-3; v_call: TRBV29-1; cdr3_aa: CSVGGSGRASTDTQYF
j_call: TRBJ2-7; v_call: TRBV3-1; cdr3_aa: CASSQDRLMGSGEQYF
j_call: TRBJ2-7; v_call: TRBV5-4; cdr3_aa: CASSRRASGISYEQYF
j_call: TRBJ1-4; v_call: TRBV7-9; cdr3_aa: CASSRGQANEKLFF
j_call: TRBJ2-5; v_call: TRBV5-1; cdr3_aa: CASSDYQETQYF
j_call: TRBJ2-3; v_call: TRBV9; cdr3_aa: CASSAVGSADTQYF
j_call: TRBJ1-4; v_call: TRBV28; cdr3_aa: CASTPRQGTGEEKLFF
j_call: TRBJ2-1; v_call: TRBV4-2; cdr3_aa: CASSQEREFNNEQFF
j_call: TRBJ2-7; v_call: TRBV9; cdr3_aa: CASSVGQGAYEQYF
j_call: TRBJ2-3; v_call: TRBV7-6; cdr3_aa: CASSLRTSGSDTQYF
j_call: TRBJ2-2; v_call: TRBV11-2; cdr3_aa: CASSRPSGTKSTGELFF
j_call: TRBJ2-7; v_call: TRBV12-3/TRBV12-4; cdr3_aa: CASSLSSGISYEQYF
j_call: TRBJ2-2; v_call: TRBV12-3/TRBV12-4; cdr3_aa: CASSLGLAGHTGELFF
j_call: TRBJ1-5; v_call: TRBV28; cdr3_aa: CASRQDRVRTQPQHF
j_call: TRBJ1-2; v_call: TRBV2; cdr3_aa: CASSEQGDYGYTF
j_call: TRBJ2-3; v_call: TRBV14; cdr3_aa: CASSLRLPSDTQYF
j_call: TRBJ1-3; v_call: TRBV20-1; cdr3_aa: CSAREIQAGNTIYF
j_call: TRBJ1-5; v_call: TRBV12-3/TRBV12-4; cdr3_aa: CASSLGLTGLDQPQHF
j_call: TRBJ2-1; v_call: TRBV12-3/TRBV12-4; cdr3_aa: CASSLTIEQFF
j_call: TRBJ2-7; v_call: TRBV11-3; cdr3_aa: CASSLMGVSEQYF
j_call: TRBJ2-3; v_call: TRBV20-1; cdr3_aa: CSASGGGSTSDTQYF